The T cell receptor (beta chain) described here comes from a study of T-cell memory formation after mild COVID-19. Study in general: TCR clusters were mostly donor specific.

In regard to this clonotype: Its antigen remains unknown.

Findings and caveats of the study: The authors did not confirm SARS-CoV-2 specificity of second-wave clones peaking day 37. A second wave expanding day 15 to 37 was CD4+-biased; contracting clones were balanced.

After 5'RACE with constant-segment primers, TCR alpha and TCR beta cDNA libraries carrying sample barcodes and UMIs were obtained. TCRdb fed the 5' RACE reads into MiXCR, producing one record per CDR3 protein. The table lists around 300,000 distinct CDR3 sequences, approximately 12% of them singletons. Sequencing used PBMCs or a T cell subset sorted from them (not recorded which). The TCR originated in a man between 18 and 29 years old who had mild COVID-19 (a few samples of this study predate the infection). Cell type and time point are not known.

In nucleotides, the CDR3 is TGTGCCAGCAGCCCGGGGACAGGTAGAGGTCTCTCCTATGGCTACACCTTC. Protein: CASSPGTGRGLSYGYTF. V and J are TRBV7-2 and TRBJ1-2, with 8 bases fitting TRBD1. The CDR3 loop spans 17 amino acids. J was trimmed by 4 bases and V by 5 bases; bases with no gene match: 15. Per germline, CDR1 SGHTA and CDR2 FQGNSA.